This T cell receptor (beta chain) was sequenced for a study of T cell responses to AZD1222 COVID-19 vaccine. Sequencing used immunoSEQ multiplex PCR; TCRdb keeps in-frame clones, though not all of them. Of over 120,000 clones listed, around 87% are singletons. Trimming stripped 5 bases from V and 0 bases from J, with 14 bases between. Germline-derived CDR1 and CDR2 are MDHEN and SYDVKM. This CDR3 is built from 16 residues. This clone has just one count. This receptor was taken from an adult in good health. The chain joins TRBV28 to TRBJ1-5, with TRBD1 as a possible D gene (5 bases). The source was peripheral blood, collected on day 0 of AZD1222 vaccination. This CDR3 reads CASSTEPTASNQPQHF. In nucleotides, the CDR3 is TGTGCCAGCAGTACCGAACCGACAGCTAGCAATCAGCCCCAGCATTTT.